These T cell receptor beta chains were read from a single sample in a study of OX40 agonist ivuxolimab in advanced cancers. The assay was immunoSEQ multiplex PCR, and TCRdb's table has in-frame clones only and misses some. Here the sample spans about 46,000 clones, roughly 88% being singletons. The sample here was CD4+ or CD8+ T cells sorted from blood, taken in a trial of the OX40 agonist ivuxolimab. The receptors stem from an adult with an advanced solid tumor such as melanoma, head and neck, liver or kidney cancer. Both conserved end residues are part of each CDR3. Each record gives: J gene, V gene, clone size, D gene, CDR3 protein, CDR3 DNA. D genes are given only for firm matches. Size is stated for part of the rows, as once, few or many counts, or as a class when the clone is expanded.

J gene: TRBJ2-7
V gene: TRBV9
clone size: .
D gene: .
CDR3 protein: CASSVEGGGSSSYEQYF
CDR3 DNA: TGTGCCAGCAGCGTAGAGGGAGGGGGGTCAAGCTCCTACGAGCAGTACTTC

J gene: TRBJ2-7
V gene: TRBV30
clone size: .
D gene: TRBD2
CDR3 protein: CAWNRLAGDYEQYF
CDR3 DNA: TGTGCCTGGAACCGACTAGCGGGGGACTACGAGCAGTACTTC

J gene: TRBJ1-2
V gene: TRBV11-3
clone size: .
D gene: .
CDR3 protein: CASSLDSDPPIYGYTF
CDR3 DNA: TGTGCCAGCAGCTTAGATTCGGACCCACCCATCTATGGCTACACCTTC

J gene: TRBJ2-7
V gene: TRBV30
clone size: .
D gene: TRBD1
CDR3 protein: CAWGTAYEQYF
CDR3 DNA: TGTGCCTGGGGGACAGCCTACGAGCAGTACTTC

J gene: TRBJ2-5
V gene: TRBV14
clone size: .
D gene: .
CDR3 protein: CASSPGPKETQYF
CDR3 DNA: TGTGCCAGCAGCCCCGGTCCTAAAGAGACCCAGTACTTC

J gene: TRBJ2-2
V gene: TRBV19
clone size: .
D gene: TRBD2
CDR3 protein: CASSRGTSGRGRNPGELFF
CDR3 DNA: TGTGCCAGTAGTAGGGGGACTAGCGGGAGAGGTCGAAACCCCGGGGAGCTGTTTTTT

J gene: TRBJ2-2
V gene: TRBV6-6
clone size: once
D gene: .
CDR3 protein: CASSGSTGSRTGELFF
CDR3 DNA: TGTGCCAGCAGTGGTTCAACAGGAAGCAGGACCGGGGAGCTGTTTTTT

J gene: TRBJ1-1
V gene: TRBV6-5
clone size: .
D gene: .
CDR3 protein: CASSYSTRGQNTEAFF
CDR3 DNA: TGTGCCAGCAGTTACTCGACGAGGGGACAGAACACTGAAGCTTTCTTT

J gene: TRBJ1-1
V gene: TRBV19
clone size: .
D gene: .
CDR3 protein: CASSIGTEAFF
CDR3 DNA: TGTGCCAGTAGTATCGGCACTGAAGCTTTCTTT

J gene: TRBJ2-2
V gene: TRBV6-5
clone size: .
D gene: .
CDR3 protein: CASSYPPGELFF
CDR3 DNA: TGTGCCAGCAGTTACCCCCCCGGGGAGCTGTTTTTT

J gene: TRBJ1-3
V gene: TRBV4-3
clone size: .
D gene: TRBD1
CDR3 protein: CASSLTGQATGNTIYF
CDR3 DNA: TGCGCCAGCAGCCTTACGGGACAGGCTACTGGAAACACCATATATTTT

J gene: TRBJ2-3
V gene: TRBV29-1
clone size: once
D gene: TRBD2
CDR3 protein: CSALAGVTDTQYF
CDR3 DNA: TGCAGCGCTCTAGCGGGAGTCACAGATACGCAGTATTTT

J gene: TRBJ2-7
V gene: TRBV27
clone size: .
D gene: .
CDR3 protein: CASSLLGRIYEQYF
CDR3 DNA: TGTGCCAGCAGTTTACTGGGACGGATCTACGAGCAGTACTTC

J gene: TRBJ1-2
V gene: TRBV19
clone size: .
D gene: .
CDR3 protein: CASSIALGRDYGYTF
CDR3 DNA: TGTGCCAGTAGTATAGCGTTAGGTAGAGACTATGGCTACACCTTC

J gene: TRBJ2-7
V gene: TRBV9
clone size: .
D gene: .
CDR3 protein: CASSVGGDSYEQYF
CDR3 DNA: TGTGCCAGCAGCGTAGGCGGAGATTCCTACGAGCAGTACTTC

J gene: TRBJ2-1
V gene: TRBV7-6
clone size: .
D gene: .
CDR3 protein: CASSPRVKYEQFF
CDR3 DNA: TGTGCCAGCAGCCCGAGGGTGAAGTATGAGCAGTTCTTC

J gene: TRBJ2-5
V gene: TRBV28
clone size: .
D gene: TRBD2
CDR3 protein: CASSGLAGVQETQYF
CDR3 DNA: TGTGCCAGCAGTGGACTAGCGGGGGTCCAAGAGACCCAGTACTTC

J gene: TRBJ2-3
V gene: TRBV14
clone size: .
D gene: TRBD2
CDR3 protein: CASSQLTSGGTDTQYF
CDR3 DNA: TGTGCCAGCAGCCAACTCACTAGCGGGGGCACAGATACGCAGTATTTT

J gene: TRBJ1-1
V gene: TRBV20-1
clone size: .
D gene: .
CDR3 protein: CSARADVEAFF
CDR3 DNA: TGCAGTGCTAGAGCTGATGTTGAAGCTTTCTTT

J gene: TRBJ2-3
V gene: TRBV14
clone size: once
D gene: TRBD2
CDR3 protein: CASSLAGVEDTQYF
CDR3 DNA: TGTGCCAGCAGCCTGGCGGGGGTGGAAGATACGCAGTATTTT

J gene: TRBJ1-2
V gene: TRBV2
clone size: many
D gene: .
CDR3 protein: CARSFPGLIYGYTF
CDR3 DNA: TGTGCCAGGTCCTTCCCGGGACTGATCTATGGCTACACCTTC

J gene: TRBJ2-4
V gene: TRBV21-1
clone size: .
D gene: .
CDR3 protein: CASSAPLEREGGKNIQYF
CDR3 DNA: TGTGCCAGCAGCGCGCCCTTAGAGCGGGAGGGTGGCAAAAACATTCAGTACTTC

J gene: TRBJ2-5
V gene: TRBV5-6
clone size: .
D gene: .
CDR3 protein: CASSRRTGARETQYF
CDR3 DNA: TGTGCCAGCAGCCGAAGGACGGGGGCGCGGGAGACCCAGTACTTC

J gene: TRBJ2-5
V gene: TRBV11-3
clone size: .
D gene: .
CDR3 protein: CASSLVGETQYF
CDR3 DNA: TGTGCCAGCAGCTTAGTCGGAGAGACCCAGTACTTC

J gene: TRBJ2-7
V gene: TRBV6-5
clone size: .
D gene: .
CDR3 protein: CASSYPGRVHEQYF
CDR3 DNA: TGTGCCAGCAGTTACCCTGGCAGGGTGCACGAGCAGTACTTC

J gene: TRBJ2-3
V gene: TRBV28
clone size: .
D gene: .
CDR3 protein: CASRSGARTSQYF
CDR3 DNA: TGTGCCAGCAGGTCGGGAGCCCGTACGTCGCAGTATTTT